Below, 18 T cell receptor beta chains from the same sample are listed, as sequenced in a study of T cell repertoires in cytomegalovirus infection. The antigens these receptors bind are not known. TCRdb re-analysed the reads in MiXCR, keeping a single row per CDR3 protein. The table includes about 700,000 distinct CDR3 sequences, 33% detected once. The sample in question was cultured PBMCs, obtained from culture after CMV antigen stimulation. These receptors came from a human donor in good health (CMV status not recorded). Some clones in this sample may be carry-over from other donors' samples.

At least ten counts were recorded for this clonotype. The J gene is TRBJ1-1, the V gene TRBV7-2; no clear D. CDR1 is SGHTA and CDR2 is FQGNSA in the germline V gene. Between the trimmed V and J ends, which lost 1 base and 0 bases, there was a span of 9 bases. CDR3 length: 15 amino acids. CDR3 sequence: CASSLGPGMNTEAFF. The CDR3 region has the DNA TGTGCCAGCAGCTTAGGACCCGGGATGAACACTGAAGCTTTCTTT.

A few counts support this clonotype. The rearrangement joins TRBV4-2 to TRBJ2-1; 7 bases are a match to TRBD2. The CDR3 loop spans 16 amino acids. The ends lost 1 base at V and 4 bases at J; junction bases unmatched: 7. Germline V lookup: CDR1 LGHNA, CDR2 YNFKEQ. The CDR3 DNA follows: TGTGCCAGCAGCCAAGTGTCGGGGGGTGGGTACAATGAGCAGTTCTTC. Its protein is CASSQVSGGGYNEQFF.

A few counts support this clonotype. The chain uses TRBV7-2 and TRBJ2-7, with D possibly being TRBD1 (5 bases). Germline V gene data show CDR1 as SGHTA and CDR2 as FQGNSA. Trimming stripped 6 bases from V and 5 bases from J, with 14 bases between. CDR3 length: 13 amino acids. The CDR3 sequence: CASSLDSQDEQYF. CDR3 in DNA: TGTGCCAGCAGTCTCGACAGCCAGGACGAGCAGTACTTC. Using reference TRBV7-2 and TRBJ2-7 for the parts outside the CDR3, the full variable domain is GAGVSQSPSNKVTEKGKDVELRCDPISGHTALYWYRQSLGQGLEFLIYFQGNSAPDKSGLPSDRFSAERTGGSVSTLTIQRTQQEDSAVYLCASSLDSQDEQYFGPGTRLTVT.

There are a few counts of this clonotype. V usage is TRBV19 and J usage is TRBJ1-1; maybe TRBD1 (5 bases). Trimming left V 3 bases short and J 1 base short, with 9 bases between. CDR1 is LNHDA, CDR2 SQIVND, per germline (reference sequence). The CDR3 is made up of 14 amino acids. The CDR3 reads CASSMARANTEAFF. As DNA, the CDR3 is TGTGCCAGTAGTATGGCCAGGGCGAACACTGAAGCTTTCTTT.

This CDR3 reads CASSREGGSSYNEQFF. CDR3 nucleotides: TGTGCCAGCTCGCGCGAAGGGGGGAGCTCCTACAATGAGCAGTTCTTC. The V and J genes are TRBV18 and TRBJ2-1; D possibly uses TRBD1 or TRBD2 (6 bases each). The CDR3 is 16 amino acids. V lost 6 bases, J lost 0 bases, and 15 bases lay in between. Germline CDR1 and CDR2: KGHSH and LQKENI. The whole variable domain, remainder taken from reference TRBV18 and TRBJ2-1, is NAGVMQNPRHLVRRRGQEARLRCSPMKGHSHVYWYRQLPEEGLKFMVYLQKENIIDESGMPKERFSAEFPKEGPSILRIQQVVRGDSAAYFCASSREGGSSYNEQFFGPGTRLTVL.

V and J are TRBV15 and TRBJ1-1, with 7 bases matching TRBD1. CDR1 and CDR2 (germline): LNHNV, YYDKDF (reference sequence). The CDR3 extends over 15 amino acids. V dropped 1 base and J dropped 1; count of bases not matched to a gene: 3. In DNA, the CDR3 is TGTGCCACCAGCAGAGGTCGGGACAGGAACACTGAAGCTTTCTTT. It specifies CATSRGRDRNTEAFF.

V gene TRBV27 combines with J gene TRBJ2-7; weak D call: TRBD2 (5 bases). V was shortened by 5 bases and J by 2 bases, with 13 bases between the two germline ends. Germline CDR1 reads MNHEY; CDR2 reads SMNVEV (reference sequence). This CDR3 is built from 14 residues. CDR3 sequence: CASSTPGETYEQYF. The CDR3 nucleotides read TGTGCCAGCAGTACCCCCGGGGAAACCTACGAGCAGTACTTC.

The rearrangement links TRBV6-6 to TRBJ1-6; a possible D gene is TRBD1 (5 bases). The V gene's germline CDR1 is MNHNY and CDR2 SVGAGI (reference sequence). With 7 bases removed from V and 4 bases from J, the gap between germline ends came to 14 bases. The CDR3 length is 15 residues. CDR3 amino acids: CASTGPGNYNSPLHF. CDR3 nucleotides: TGTGCCAGCACCGGCCCAGGGAATTATAATTCACCCCTCCACTTT.

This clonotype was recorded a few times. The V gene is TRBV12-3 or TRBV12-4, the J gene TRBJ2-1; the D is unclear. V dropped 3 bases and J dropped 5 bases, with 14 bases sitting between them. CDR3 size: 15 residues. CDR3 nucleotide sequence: TGTGCCAGCAGTTTTGGTCAGGTTAAGAACAATGAGCAGTTCTTC. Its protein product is CASSFGQVKNNEQFF.

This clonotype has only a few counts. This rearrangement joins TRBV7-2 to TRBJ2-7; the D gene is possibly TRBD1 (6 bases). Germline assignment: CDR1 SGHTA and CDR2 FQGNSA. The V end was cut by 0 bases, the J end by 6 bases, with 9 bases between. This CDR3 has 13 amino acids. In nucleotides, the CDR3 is TGTGCCAGCAGCTTAGCGAACAGGGCCGAGCAGTACTTC. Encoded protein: CASSLANRAEQYF.

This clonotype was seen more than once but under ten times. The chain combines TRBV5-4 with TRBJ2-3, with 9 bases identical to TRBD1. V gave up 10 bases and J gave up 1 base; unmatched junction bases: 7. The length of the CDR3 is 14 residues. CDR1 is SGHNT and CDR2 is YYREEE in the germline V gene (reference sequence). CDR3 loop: CAGKRDRGTDTQYF. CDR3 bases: TGTGCCGGCAAGCGGGACAGGGGCACAGATACGCAGTATTTT.

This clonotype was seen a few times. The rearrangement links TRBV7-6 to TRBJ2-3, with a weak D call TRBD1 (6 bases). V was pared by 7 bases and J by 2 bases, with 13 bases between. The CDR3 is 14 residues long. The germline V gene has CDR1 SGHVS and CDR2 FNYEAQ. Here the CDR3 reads CASTRGSSTDTQYF. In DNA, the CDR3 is TGTGCCAGCACAAGGGGGTCTTCCACAGATACGCAGTATTTT.

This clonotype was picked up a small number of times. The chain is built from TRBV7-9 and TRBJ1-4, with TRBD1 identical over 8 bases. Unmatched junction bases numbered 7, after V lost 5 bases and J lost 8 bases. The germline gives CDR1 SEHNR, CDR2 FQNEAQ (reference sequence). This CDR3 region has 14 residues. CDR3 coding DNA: TGTGCCAGCAGCCCAACAGGGGGAGTCGAAAAACTGTTTTTT. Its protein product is CASSPTGGVEKLFF.

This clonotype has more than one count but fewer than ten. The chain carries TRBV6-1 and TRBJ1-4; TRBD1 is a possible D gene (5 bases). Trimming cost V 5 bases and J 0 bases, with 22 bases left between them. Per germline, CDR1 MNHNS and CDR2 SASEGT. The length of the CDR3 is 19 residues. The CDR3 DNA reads TGTGCCAGCAGTTACGACCAACTGGTCGCGGGGGCAACTAATGAAAAACTGTTTTTT. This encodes CASSYDQLVAGATNEKLFF.

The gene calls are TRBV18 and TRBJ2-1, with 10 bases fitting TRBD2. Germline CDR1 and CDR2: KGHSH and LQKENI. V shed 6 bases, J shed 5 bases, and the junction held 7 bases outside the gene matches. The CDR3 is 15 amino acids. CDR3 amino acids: CASSASGGGHNEQFF. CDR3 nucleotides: TGTGCCAGCTCCGCGAGCGGGGGGGGGCACAATGAGCAGTTCTTC.

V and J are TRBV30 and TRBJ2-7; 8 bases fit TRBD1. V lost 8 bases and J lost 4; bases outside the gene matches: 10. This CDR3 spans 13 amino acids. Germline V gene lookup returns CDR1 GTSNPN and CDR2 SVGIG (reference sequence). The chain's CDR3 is CAGAQGARYEQYF. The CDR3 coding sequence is TGTGCCGGCGCCCAGGGGGCCAGGTACGAGCAGTACTTC.

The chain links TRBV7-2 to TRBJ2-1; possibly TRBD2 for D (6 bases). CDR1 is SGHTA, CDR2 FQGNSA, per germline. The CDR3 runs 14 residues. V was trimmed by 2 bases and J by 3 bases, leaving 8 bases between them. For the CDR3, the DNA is TGTGCCAGCAGCTTACGGGAGTTCTACAATGAGCAGTTCTTC. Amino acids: CASSLREFYNEQFF. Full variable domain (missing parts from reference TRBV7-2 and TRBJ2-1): GAGVSQSPSNKVTEKGKDVELRCDPISGHTALYWYRQSLGQGLEFLIYFQGNSAPDKSGLPSDRFSAERTGGSVSTLTIQRTQQEDSAVYLCASSLREFYNEQFFGPGTRLTVL.

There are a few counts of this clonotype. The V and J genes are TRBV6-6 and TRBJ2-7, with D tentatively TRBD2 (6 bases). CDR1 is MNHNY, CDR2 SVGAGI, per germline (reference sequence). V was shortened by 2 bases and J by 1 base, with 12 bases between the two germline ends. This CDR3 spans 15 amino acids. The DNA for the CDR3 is TGTGCCAGCAGTTACGGGGGGACGATATCCTACGAGCAGTACTTC. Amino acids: CASSYGGTISYEQYF.